These 9 T cell receptor beta chains share one sample of origin, sequenced in a study of identical twins. Each CDR3 protein is one row after TCRdb ran MiXCR on the 5' RACE reads. The sample lists around 650,000 distinct CDR3 sequences, under 8.5% seen once, with approximately 1.5% in the top ten. Another study also made use of these data, one on yellow fever vaccine responses in identical twins.

Sequencing used PBMCs. The source of these receptors is a woman younger than 30 in good health.

This clonotype was counted ten times or more. This rearrangement joins TRBV7-9 to TRBJ1-2; D may be TRBD1 (5 bases). Trimming cost V 2 bases and J 7 bases, with 14 bases left between them. The CDR3 is 14 residues long. Germline CDR1 SEHNR, CDR2 FQNEAQ (reference sequence). The CDR3 is CASSLPNGGSGYTF. The CDR3 bases are TGTGCCAGCAGCTTACCGAACGGGGGTAGTGGCTACACCTTC.

This clonotype showed up just a few times. V usage is TRBV4-1 and J usage is TRBJ2-2; maybe TRBD1 (8 bases). Trimming stripped 10 bases from V and 7 bases from J, with 25 bases between. In germline, CDR1 is MGHRA, CDR2 YSYEKL. CDR3 length: 16 residues. The CDR3 protein is CATTHLGQGGDGELFF. The CDR3 nucleotides are TGCGCCACCACTCATCTTGGACAGGGAGGGGACGGGGAGCTGTTTTTT.

This clonotype was counted only a few times. The chain carries TRBV28 and TRBJ2-7; 7 bases line up with TRBD2. From germline, CDR1 is MDHEN and CDR2 SYDVKM. This CDR3 is built from 16 residues. With 5 bases clipped from V and 0 bases from J, the junction kept 10 bases outside the gene matches. This CDR3 is CASSTRGGGDSYEQYV. In DNA form, the CDR3 reads TGTGCCAGCAGTACCCGGGGTGGGGGGGACTCCTACGAGCAGTACGTC.

The table lists this clonotype with a few counts. The V and J genes are TRBV28 and TRBJ1-3; 9 bases agree with TRBD1. CDR3 length: 14 residues. Per germline, CDR1 MDHEN and CDR2 SYDVKM. Trimming at V came to 6 bases and at J to 9 bases, leaving 9 bases not matched to a gene. The CDR3 here is CASRNRDRVSTIYF. The DNA for the CDR3 is TGTGCCAGCAGAAACCGGGACAGGGTGAGCACCATATATTTT.

The gene calls are TRBV12-3 or TRBV12-4 and TRBJ2-3; either TRBD1 or TRBD2 may fit D (6 bases each). Trimming cost V 3 bases and J 7 bases, with 14 bases left between them. There are 14 residues in the CDR3. CDR3 amino acids: CASSFRGLGNTQYF. CDR3 DNA: TGTGCCAGCAGTTTTCGGGGGCTCGGGAATACGCAGTATTTT.

The chain carries TRBV10-3 and TRBJ2-1; 7 bases fit TRBD1. The CDR3 extends over 13 amino acids. Germline CDR1 reads ENHRY; CDR2 reads SYGVKD. The V and J ends lost 10 bases and 5 bases, in that order; junction bases with no gene match: 8. The CDR3 loop is CATKQGTNNEQFF. The CDR3 DNA follows: TGTGCCACGAAACAGGGGACCAACAATGAGCAGTTCTTC.

This clonotype was counted only a few times. V gene TRBV11-2 combines with J gene TRBJ1-1; D gene uncertain. Trimming took 6 bases from V and 4 from J, leaving 6 bases between them. The CDR3 spans 11 residues. From germline, CDR1 is SGHAT and CDR2 FQNNGV. The CDR3 sequence: CASRDPTEAFF. DNA for the CDR3: TGTGCCAGCAGAGATCCCACTGAAGCTTTCTTT.

The sample holds many counts of this clonotype. The rearrangement joins TRBV3-1 to TRBJ2-1, with D possibly being TRBD1 (7 bases). V was trimmed by 4 bases and J by 3 bases, leaving 10 bases between them. CDR3 length equals 14 residues. The V gene's germline CDR1 is LGHDT and CDR2 YNNKEL (reference sequence). The CDR3 bases are TGTGCCAGCAGCCCGCGGGACAGCTACAATGAGCAGTTCTTC. Amino acid sequence: CASSPRDSYNEQFF.

CDR3 sequence reads: CASSRQGGGTYGYTF. Here the CDR3 DNA reads TGTGCCAGTAGTCGCCAGGGAGGGGGGACCTATGGCTACACCTTC. The rearrangement uses TRBV19 and TRBJ1-2, with D possibly matching TRBD1 (6 bases). Germline CDR1 and CDR2: LNHDA and SQIVND (reference sequence). CDR3 size: 15 residues. Trimming left V 5 bases short and J 4 bases short, with 17 bases between.